The 20 T cell receptor beta chains given below trace back to one sample, sequenced in a study of blood T cell repertoires in COVID-19. Assay used: immunoSEQ multiplex PCR; TCRdb lists only in-frame clones, some missing. The table records 140,000 to 150,000 clones, around 78% of them present only once. Sequencing was done on a sample of peripheral blood. The source of these receptors is a woman between 55 and 75 years old with acute or convalescent COVID-19.

The chain's CDR3 is CASSIGTGITDTQYF. DNA of the CDR3: TGTGCCAGTAGTATAGGCACGGGGATCACAGATACGCAGTATTTT. The V call is TRBV19, the J call TRBJ2-3, with D maybe TRBD2 (5 bases). Trimming stripped 1 base from V and 2 bases from J, with 10 bases between. This CDR3 contains 15 residues. Germline V CDR1 and CDR2: LNHDA, SQIVND (reference sequence).

In nucleotides, the CDR3 is TGTGCCAGCAGCTTTGCGGGGGCGGTCACCGGGGAGCTGTTTTTT. Protein sequence: CASSFAGAVTGELFF. The V and J genes are TRBV5-6 and TRBJ2-2, with D maybe TRBD2 (7 bases). The CDR3 sequence is 15 residues long. The V end was cut by 2 bases, the J end by 4 bases, with 12 bases between. The germline gives CDR1 SGHDT, CDR2 YYEEEE.

The V call is TRBV9, the J call TRBJ2-2; 14 positions match TRBD2. In germline, CDR1 is SGDLS, CDR2 YYNGEE. The CDR3 has 19 residues. With 0 bases clipped from V and 2 bases from J, the junction kept 6 bases outside the gene matches. The CDR3 DNA reads TGTGCCAGCAGCGTAGACCTCGGACTAGCGGGAGGAAACACCGGGGAGCTGTTTTTT. Its protein is CASSVDLGLAGGNTGELFF.

The chain is built from TRBV7-9 and TRBJ2-1; D not certain. V was trimmed by 4 bases and J by 4 bases, leaving 5 bases between them. This CDR3 is 12 amino acids long. Germline values: CDR1 SEHNR, CDR2 FQNEAQ (reference sequence). CDR3 loop: CASSYLYNEQFF. The CDR3 DNA sequence: TGTGCCAGCAGCTACCTATACAATGAGCAGTTCTTC.

This clone came up once. The V gene is TRBV14, the J gene TRBJ2-2, with TRBD1 matching 7 bases. The CDR3 runs to 17 residues. Germline loops: CDR1 SGHDN, CDR2 FVKESK. J lost 1 base, V lost 4 bases, and 9 bases had no gene match. The CDR3 coding sequence is TGTGCCAGCAGCCGCGACGACAGGGATAAGAACACCGGGGAGCTGTTTTTT. Translating gives CASSRDDRDKNTGELFF.

The chain links TRBV5-6 to TRBJ2-1; 11 nucleotides align to TRBD2. This CDR3 spans 16 amino acids. Germline assignment: CDR1 SGHDT and CDR2 YYEEEE. The V and J ends lost 3 bases and 8 bases, in that order; junction bases with no gene match: 10. In DNA, the CDR3 is TGTGCCAGCAGCTCCCTAGCGGGAGGAGTAAGTTATGAGCAGTTCTTC. Translating it yields CASSSLAGGVSYEQFF.

The rearrangement joins TRBV10-3 to TRBJ2-2; TRBD2 agrees at 14 bases. Trimming at V came to 9 bases and at J to 6 bases, leaving 3 bases not matched to a gene. The CDR3 totals 14 residues. The germline V gene has CDR1 ENHRY and CDR2 SYGVKD. The CDR3 reads CAMGLAGVAGELFF. Written as DNA, the CDR3 is TGTGCCATGGGACTAGCGGGAGTGGCCGGGGAGCTGTTTTTT.

This clone was counted once. The V and J genes are TRBV5-1 and TRBJ1-6, with 9 bases fitting TRBD1. The CDR3 length is 15 residues. Germline V gene data show CDR1 as SGHRS and CDR2 as YFSETQ. Germline trimming cut 0 bases from V and 7 bases from J; bases unmatched to any gene: 2. Here the CDR3 reads CASSLGGQGNSPLHF. The CDR3 nucleotides are TGCGCCAGCAGCTTGGGTGGACAGGGGAATTCACCCCTCCACTTT.

V usage is TRBV7-9 and J usage is TRBJ1-2; D may be TRBD1 (5 bases). Germline V gives CDR1 SEHNR, CDR2 FQNEAQ (reference sequence). V lost 3 bases and J lost 5, with 13 bases in between. CDR3 length: 14 amino acids. The CDR3 nucleotides read TGTGCCAGCAGCTTCGGTGAAGGGGATTATGGCTACACCTTC. Its translation: CASSFGEGDYGYTF. The full variable domain, rest sourced from reference TRBV7-9 and TRBJ1-2, is DTGVSQNPRHKITKRGQNVTFRCDPISEHNRLYWYRQTLGQGPEFLTYFQNEAQLEKSRLLSDRFSAERPKGSFSTLEIQRTEQGDSAMYLCASSFGEGDYGYTFGSGTRLTVV.

This clone was found a few times. This rearrangement joins TRBV12-5 to TRBJ1-5, with a tentative D call TRBD1 (6 bases). The CDR3 contains 13 residues. The germline CDR1 and CDR2 sequences are LGHNT and FRNRAP. V lost 2 bases and J 6 bases, leaving 8 bases between the germline ends. Here the CDR3 DNA reads TGTGCTAGTGGTTTGACAGGGATTCAGCCCCAGCATTTT. Protein sequence: CASGLTGIQPQHF.

This clone was found a few times. V and J are TRBV11-2 and TRBJ2-7, with 9 positions matching TRBD1. The length of the CDR3 is 15 residues. Germline trimming cut 5 bases from V and 2 bases from J; bases unmatched to any gene: 7. Germline CDR1 reads SGHAT; CDR2 reads FQNNGV. The CDR3 here is CASSILGTGTYEQYF. DNA for the CDR3: TGTGCCAGCAGCATCCTCGGGACAGGGACCTACGAGCAGTACTTC.

The chain combines TRBV14 with TRBJ1-4, with D uncertain. The CDR3 consists of 18 residues. Trimming left V 0 bases short and J 0 bases short, with 14 bases between. CDR1 and CDR2 from the germline V gene are SGHDN and FVKESK. This CDR3 is CASSQDHRSTTTNEKLFF. Written as DNA, the CDR3 is TGTGCCAGCAGCCAAGATCATCGGAGTACCACAACTAATGAAAAACTGTTTTTT.

The chain has TRBV28 and TRBJ1-5; 7 bases match TRBD1. V lost 5 bases to trimming and J lost 3 bases; unmatched junction nucleotides: 1. CDR3 length equals 13 residues. Germline values: CDR1 MDHEN, CDR2 SYDVKM. The CDR3 here is CASSDRVNQPQHF. For the CDR3, the DNA is TGTGCCAGCAGTGACAGGGTCAATCAGCCCCAGCATTTT.

The chain couples TRBV19 to TRBJ2-7, with 7 bases that match TRBD1. The CDR3 contains 14 residues. V dropped 4 bases and J dropped 9; count of bases not matched to a gene: 12. Germline CDR1 and CDR2: LNHDA and SQIVND (reference sequence). CDR3 bases: TGTGCCAGTAGTAGTCTCGGGGACAGACTACTGCAGTACTTC. Translated, it gives CASSSLGDRLLQYF.

V is TRBV5-1 and J is TRBJ2-3, with 10 bases that match TRBD2. This CDR3 is 13 amino acids long. The ends lost 7 bases at V and 8 bases at J; junction bases unmatched: 7. Germline V gene lookup returns CDR1 SGHRS and CDR2 YFSETQ. CDR3 region: CASGLAGASTQYF. The CDR3 coding sequence is TGCGCCAGCGGGCTAGCGGGAGCAAGTACGCAGTATTTT.

A word on this clone: This specimen includes other DNA sequences encoding the same CDR3. V is TRBV6-5 and J is TRBJ2-7; D remains ambiguous. From germline, CDR1 is MNHEY and CDR2 SVGAGI. The CDR3 sequence is 11 residues long. The V end lost 2 bases, the J end lost 6 bases, and 5 bases lay between the germline ends. Written as DNA, the CDR3 is TGTGCCAGCAGTTACAGAGGCGAGCAGTACTTC. Translating it yields CASSYRGEQYF.

The rearrangement uses TRBV20-1 and TRBJ1-4; possible D gene TRBD1, 5 bases. The germline V and J ends were trimmed by 3 bases and 0 bases, with 14 bases remaining between them. This CDR3 region has 16 residues. CDR1 and CDR2 from the germline V gene are DFQATT and SNEGSKA (reference sequence). CDR3 sequence: CSASLAGGATNEKLFF. The CDR3 DNA is TGCAGTGCTAGTTTGGCGGGAGGGGCAACTAATGAAAAACTGTTTTTT.

The V call is TRBV5-1, the J call TRBJ2-7; the match to TRBD1 covers 7 bases. Germline loops: CDR1 SGHRS, CDR2 YFSETQ. CDR3 length: 16 residues. V lost 2 bases, J lost 3 bases, and 11 bases stayed unmatched. CDR3 in amino acids: CASSFDKTGVIYEQYF. In DNA, the CDR3 is TGCGCCAGCAGCTTCGACAAAACAGGGGTAATCTACGAGCAGTACTTC.

This clone was seen a few times. The J gene is TRBJ1-2, the V gene TRBV20-1, with a weak D call TRBD1 (6 bases). The V gene lost 6 bases and the J gene lost 12 bases, with 17 bases spanning the gap. Germline-derived CDR1 and CDR2 are DFQATT and SNEGSKA (reference sequence). The CDR3 totals 11 residues. The CDR3 is CSATRGRGNTF. DNA for the CDR3: TGCAGTGCAACCCGGGGCAGGGGCAACACCTTC.

The rearrangement uses TRBV29-1 and TRBJ1-1; no clear D. V was pared by 7 bases and J by 4 bases, with 13 bases between. The CDR3 has 12 amino acids. Germline-derived CDR1 and CDR2 are SQVTM and ANQGSEA. CDR3 in amino acids: CSARGVGTEAFF. The CDR3 nucleotides read TGCAGCGCCCGAGGCGTGGGCACTGAAGCTTTCTTT.